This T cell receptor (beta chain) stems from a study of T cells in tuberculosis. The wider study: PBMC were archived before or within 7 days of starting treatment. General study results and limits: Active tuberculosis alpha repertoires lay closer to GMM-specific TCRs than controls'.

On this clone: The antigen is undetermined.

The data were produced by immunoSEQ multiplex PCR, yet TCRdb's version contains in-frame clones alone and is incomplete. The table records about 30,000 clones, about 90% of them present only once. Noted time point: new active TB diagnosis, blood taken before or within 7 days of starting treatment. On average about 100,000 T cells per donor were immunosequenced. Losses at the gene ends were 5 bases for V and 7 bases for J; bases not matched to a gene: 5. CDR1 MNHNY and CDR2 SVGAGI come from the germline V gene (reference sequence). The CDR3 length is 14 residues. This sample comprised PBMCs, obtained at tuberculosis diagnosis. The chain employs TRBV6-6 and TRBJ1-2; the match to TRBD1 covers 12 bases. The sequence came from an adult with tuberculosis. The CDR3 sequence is CASSPGTGGGGYTF. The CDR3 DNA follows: TGTGCCAGCAGTCCAGGGACAGGGGGCGGTGGCTACACCTTC.